This T cell receptor beta chain was retrieved from a study of T-cell reconstitution after alpha-beta-depleted transplantation in children. Unique molecular identifiers were used to barcode this TCRbeta library. TCRdb called the PCR reads again in MiXCR, with one record for every CDR3 protein. The sample carries about 240,000 distinct CDR3 sequences, over 20% recorded once. The CDR3 loop spans 18 amino acids. Germline V gene lookup returns CDR1 SQVTM and CDR2 ANQGSEA. V trimming: 4 bases; J trimming: 6 bases; junction bases outside the gene matches: 21. This clonotype has only a few counts. The chain carries TRBV29-1 and TRBJ1-1; TRBD1 matches at 9 bases. Sample: PBMCs, taken before TCRalphabeta/CD19-depleted stem cell transplant. The receptor was derived from a girl aged 2 to 9 with Fanconi anemia, due to receive a stem cell transplant. CDR3 coding DNA: TGCAGCGTTGTGGCTACAGGGGGCATGCGGTGGAGATTCCCTGAAGCTTTCTTT. Its protein is CSVVATGGMRWRFPEAFF.